This T cell receptor beta chain was found in a study of blood T cell repertoires in COVID-19. Study overall: Collection of acute and convalescent COVID-19 samples took place in the United States, Italy and Spain. T cells, B-cell-depleted T cells, or PBMCs provided the cDNA or gDNA that served as material.

In the original processing: Estimation of nucleated cell counts relied on the amplification of reference gene primers. Data came from immunoSEQ multiplex PCR; TCRdb stores just in-frame clones and leaves some out. Clone size and V and J calls were adopted from that table, with D and trimming inferred from the DNA. This sample has 200,000 to 250,000 clones, with roughly 85% found just once. This clone has a handful of counts. The CDR3 covers 14 residues. Trimming pared 3 bases from V and 4 bases from J, leaving 13 bases between. Germline V lookup: CDR1 SGHRS, CDR2 YFSETQ. The rearrangement joins TRBV5-1 to TRBJ1-2, with D possibly TRBD1 on 6 matching bases. The sequence was collected from a man between 18 and 29 years old with active or convalescent COVID-19. Sequences were obtained from peripheral blood. The CDR3 loop is CASSYNDRTYGYTF. DNA for the CDR3: TGCGCCAGCAGCTACAATGACAGGACCTATGGCTACACCTTC.